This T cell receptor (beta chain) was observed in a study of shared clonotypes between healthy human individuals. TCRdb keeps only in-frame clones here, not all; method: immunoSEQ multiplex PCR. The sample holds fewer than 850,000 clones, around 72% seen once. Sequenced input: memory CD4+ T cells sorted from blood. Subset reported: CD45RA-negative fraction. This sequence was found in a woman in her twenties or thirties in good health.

The CDR3 sequence: CASKGITYEQYF. CDR3 sequence (DNA): TGTGCCAGCAAGGGGATTACCTACGAGCAGTACTTC. V gene TRBV2 combines with J gene TRBJ2-7; maybe TRBD1 (5 bases). The V end was cut by 7 bases, the J end by 2 bases, with 9 bases between. The CDR3 runs 12 residues. From germline, CDR1 is SNHLY and CDR2 FYNNEI.